This TCR beta chain was sequenced for a study of cytomegalovirus exposure and HLA in healthy donors. Study-wide results and limits: In a later analysis, an Asian-associated ancestry cluster reportedly showed fewer N-insertions than the approximately 610-donor mean.

Both 60 Vbeta primers and 13 Jbeta primers went into the PCR. Data came from immunoSEQ multiplex PCR; TCRdb stores just in-frame clones and leaves some out. The repertoire includes fewer than 250,000 clones, 60% to 80% of them detected once, and over 1.5% sits in the top ten. In the case of this clone: Its specificity is unknown.

This CDR3 comprises 15 residues. Trimming removed 1 base at V and 6 bases at J, with 15 bases between. Per the germline V gene, CDR1 is SGHVS and CDR2 is FNYEAQ. The chain carries TRBV7-6 and TRBJ1-1; weak D call: TRBD1 (6 bases). Sequencing was done on a sample of PBMCs. The clonotype was recovered from a male donor in good health and CMV-seronegative. Written as DNA, the CDR3 is TGTGCCAGCAGCTTAGACAACAGGGTAACGGCTGAAGCTTTCTTT. Residues: CASSLDNRVTAEAFF.